These 18 T cell receptor beta chains came from one sample sequenced in a study of T-cell reconstitution after alpha-beta-depleted transplantation in children. Molecular barcoding with unique molecular identifiers was used for the TCRbeta library. One entry per CDR3 protein, called by TCRdb with MiXCR from the PCR reads. This sample has around 190,000 distinct CDR3 sequences; around 7% occur once, and the top ten carry around 5%. The material was PBMCs, obtained before TCRalphabeta/CD19-depleted stem cell transplant. The receptors derive from a boy under 10 years old with acute lymphoblastic leukemia, due to receive a stem cell transplant.

This clonotype came up many times. V gene TRBV12-3 or TRBV12-4 combines with J gene TRBJ2-7, with no clear D. The CDR3 length is 10 residues. The CDR3 region is CASARYEQYF. The CDR3 DNA is TGTGCAAGTGCTAGGTACGAGCAGTACTTC.

This clonotype was recorded many times. The chain combines TRBV7-8 with TRBJ2-7, with D perhaps assigned TRBD1 or TRBD2 (5 bases each). Germline V lookup: CDR1 SGHVS, CDR2 FQNEAQ. This CDR3 is built from 17 residues. The V and J ends lost 7 bases and 2 bases respectively, with 24 bases between them. This CDR3 is CASNPNRDRQKTYEQYF. The CDR3 DNA sequence: TGTGCCAGCAACCCGAATCGGGACCGACAGAAAACCTACGAGCAGTACTTC.

In its sample, this clonotype was seen many times. A read error may produce the germline difference seen at one junction end. This chain links TRBV4-2 with TRBJ2-2; D is tentatively TRBD1 or TRBD2 (5 bases each). CDR3 length: 16 residues. Germline CDR1 reads LGHNA; CDR2 reads YNFKEQ. The CDR3 loop is CASSLAGKFPTGDLFF. CDR3 bases: TGTGCCAGCAGCCTAGCTGGGAAATTTCCGACCGGGGACCTGTTTTTT.

This clonotype was counted at least ten times. The chain uses TRBV7-2 and TRBJ2-7, with 9 bases lining up with TRBD2. Germline V gives CDR1 SGHTA, CDR2 FQGNSA. V was pared by 0 bases and J by 3 bases, with 6 bases of the junction left unmatched. The length of the CDR3 is 16 residues. CDR3 DNA sequence: TGTGCCAGCAGCTTAGCGCTGACTAGCGGTTTCTACGAGCAGTACTTC. Translated: CASSLALTSGFYEQYF.

This clonotype was recorded many times. The gene calls are TRBV6-2 or TRBV6-3 and TRBJ2-5, with 7 bases fitting TRBD1. This CDR3 contains 15 residues. The junction had 6 bases not matched to a gene; V was cut back by 4 bases and J by 1 base. In germline, CDR1 is MNHEY, CDR2 SVGEGT. The CDR3 is CASSLVGTAQETQYF. The CDR3 region has the DNA TGTGCCAGCAGTTTGGTGGGGACAGCCCAAGAGACCCAGTACTTC.

This clonotype was counted at least ten times. The chain uses TRBV7-2 and TRBJ1-3, with D unresolved. Germline CDR1 is SGHTA and CDR2 is FQGNSA. The CDR3 runs 16 residues. The V end lost 1 base, the J end lost 0 bases, and 10 bases lay between the germline ends. The CDR3 DNA sequence: TGTGCCAGCAGCTTAGAGGCTCTCCGCTCTGGAAACACCATATATTTT. Residues: CASSLEALRSGNTIYF.

This clonotype was counted at least ten times. V gene TRBV20-1 combines with J gene TRBJ2-5; 10 nucleotides agree with TRBD2. Germline trimming cut 6 bases from V and 5 bases from J; bases unmatched to any gene: 6. CDR3 length: 13 amino acids. Germline assignment: CDR1 DFQATT and CDR2 SNEGSKA (reference sequence). The CDR3 here is CSAPSGSGETQYF. The CDR3 nucleotides read TGCAGTGCCCCTAGCGGGAGTGGGGAGACCCAGTACTTC.

This clonotype was observed many times. The chain combines TRBV28 with TRBJ2-7; 10 nucleotides align to TRBD2. The CDR3 totals 14 residues. Germline CDR1 MDHEN, CDR2 SYDVKM. V trimming: 6 bases; J trimming: 3 bases; junction bases outside the gene matches: 5. The CDR3 DNA sequence: TGTGCCAGCAGCCCGGGGACTAGCGACTACGAGCAGTACTTC. Protein product: CASSPGTSDYEQYF.

At least ten counts were recorded for this clonotype. CDR3 nucleotide sequence: TGTGCCAGCAGCCAAGATCCAGGAGAGGGTGAGCAGTTCTTC. Protein product: CASSQDPGEGEQFF. The chain combines TRBV3-1 with TRBJ2-1, with a tentative D call TRBD2 (5 bases). With 0 bases removed from V and 9 bases from J, the gap between germline ends came to 12 bases. The CDR3 covers 14 residues. Germline CDR1 LGHDT, CDR2 YNNKEL (reference sequence).

This clonotype has ten or more counts. The chain uses TRBV5-1 and TRBJ2-2; tentatively, D is TRBD2 (6 bases). Between the trimmed V and J ends, which lost 1 base and 4 bases, there was a span of 11 bases. This CDR3 has 15 amino acids. Germline V gene data show CDR1 as SGHRS and CDR2 as YFSETQ. CDR3 amino acids: CASSLLGRLTGELFF. CDR3 in DNA: TGCGCCAGCAGCTTGTTGGGGAGGCTCACCGGGGAGCTGTTTTTT.

This clonotype was observed at least ten times. A single base separates this from a much larger clone, so it may be a read error. The chain couples TRBV7-2 to TRBJ2-5, with a weak D call TRBD2 (6 bases). The CDR3 spans 16 residues. In germline, CDR1 is SGHTA, CDR2 FQGNSA. The ends were cut back, 2 bases at V and 4 bases at J, with 17 bases in the middle. CDR3 coding DNA: TGTACCAGCAGCTTAACCCATAGCGGCCCGCTAGAGACCCAGTACTTC. Translating gives CTSSLTHSGPLETQYF.

This clonotype was recorded many times. V is TRBV6-5 and J is TRBJ2-1, with 13 bases fitting TRBD2. The J segment lost 7 bases and the V segment lost 4 bases, leaving 7 bases of the junction unmatched. The CDR3 contains 16 residues. Germline CDR1 MNHEY, CDR2 SVGAGI. The CDR3 DNA sequence: TGTGCCAGCAGTTCCGGGGGACTAGCGGGGCGGAATGAGCAGTTCTTC. This codes for CASSSGGLAGRNEQFF.

The chain combines TRBV7-2 with TRBJ2-7, with D possibly TRBD2 on 6 matching bases. V lost 6 bases and J 5 bases, leaving 17 bases between the germline ends. Germline V lookup: CDR1 SGHTA, CDR2 FQGNSA. The CDR3 length is 14 residues. The CDR3 nucleotides are TGTGCCAGCAGGAGCGGGCGGGTCCCCCACGAGCAGTACTTC. It codes for CASRSGRVPHEQYF.

This clonotype occurred a few times. The rearrangement uses TRBV19 and TRBJ1-5; D is uncertain. Per germline, CDR1 LNHDA and CDR2 SQIVND (reference sequence). The germline V and J ends were trimmed by 5 bases and 4 bases, with 12 bases remaining between them. The CDR3 consists of 14 residues. CDR3 amino acids: CASSPESRNQPQHF. Here the CDR3 DNA reads TGTGCCAGTAGTCCAGAATCACGGAATCAGCCCCAGCATTTT.

This clonotype was seen repeatedly, ten times or more. This sequence joins TRBV20-1 and TRBJ2-3; tentative D call: TRBD1 (5 bases). V gave up 3 bases and J gave up 5 bases, with 18 bases separating them. From germline, CDR1 is DFQATT and CDR2 SNEGSKA (reference sequence). The CDR3 is 15 residues long. CDR3: CSASSPDTRVDTQYF. As DNA, the CDR3 is TGCAGTGCTAGTTCTCCGGACACCAGGGTAGATACGCAGTATTTT.

This clonotype appeared many times. The V and J genes are TRBV7-2 and TRBJ2-3; D is unclear. The CDR3 sequence is 14 residues long. The V end was cut by 2 bases, the J end by 0 bases, with 6 bases between. The germline V gene encodes CDR1 SGHTA and CDR2 FQGNSA. CDR3 loop: CASSLTISTDTQYF. DNA for the CDR3: TGTGCCAGCAGCTTAACGATAAGCACAGATACGCAGTATTTT.

There are a few counts of this clonotype. The genes are TRBV12-3 or TRBV12-4 and TRBJ2-3, with D possibly TRBD1 on 5 matching bases. The CDR3 is 17 residues long. Trimming took 4 bases from V and 3 from J, leaving 20 bases between them. The chain's CDR3 is CASSWALGRELTDTQYF. Here the CDR3 DNA reads TGTGCCAGCAGTTGGGCCCTCGGCAGGGAATTGACAGATACGCAGTATTTT.

CDR3 residues: CASSTTGTGGSTEAFF. The CDR3 DNA sequence: TGTGCCAGCAGCACCACCGGGACAGGGGGTTCCACTGAAGCTTTCTTT. The chain combines TRBV7-3 with TRBJ1-1; TRBD1 agrees at 11 bases. With V trimmed by 5 bases and J by 4 bases, 9 bases remained unmatched. CDR3 length: 16 residues. Germline V gene data show CDR1 as SGHTA and CDR2 as FQGTGA.